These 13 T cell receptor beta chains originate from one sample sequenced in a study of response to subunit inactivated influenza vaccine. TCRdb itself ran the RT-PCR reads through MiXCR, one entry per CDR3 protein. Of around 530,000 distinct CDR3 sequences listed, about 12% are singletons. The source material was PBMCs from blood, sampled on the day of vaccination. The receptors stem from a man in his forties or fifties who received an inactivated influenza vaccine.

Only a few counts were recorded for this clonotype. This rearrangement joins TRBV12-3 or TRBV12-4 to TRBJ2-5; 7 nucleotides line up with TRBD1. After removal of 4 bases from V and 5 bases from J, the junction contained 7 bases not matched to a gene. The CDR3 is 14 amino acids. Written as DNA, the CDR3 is TGTGCCAGCAGTTGGGTAGGGGGCGCGGAGACCCAGTACTTC. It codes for CASSWVGGAETQYF.

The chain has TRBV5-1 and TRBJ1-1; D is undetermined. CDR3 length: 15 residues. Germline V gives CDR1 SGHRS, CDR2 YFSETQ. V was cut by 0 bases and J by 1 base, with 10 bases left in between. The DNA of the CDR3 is TGCGCCAGCAGCTTGGCCGGGAATTCGAACACTGAAGCTTTCTTT. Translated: CASSLAGNSNTEAFF. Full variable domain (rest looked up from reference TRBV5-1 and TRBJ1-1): KAGVTQTPRYLIKTRGQQVTLSCSPISGHRSVSWYQQTPGQGLQFLFEYFSETQRNKGNFPGRFSGRQFSNSRSEMNVSTLELGDSALYLCASSLAGNSNTEAFFGQGTRLTVV.

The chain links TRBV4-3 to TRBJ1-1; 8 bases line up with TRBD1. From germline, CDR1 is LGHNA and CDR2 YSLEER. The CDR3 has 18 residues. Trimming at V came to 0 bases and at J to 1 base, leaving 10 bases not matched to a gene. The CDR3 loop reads CASSQEEGPGTGNTEAFF. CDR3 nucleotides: TGCGCCAGCAGCCAAGAGGAGGGTCCCGGGACAGGGAACACTGAAGCTTTCTTT.

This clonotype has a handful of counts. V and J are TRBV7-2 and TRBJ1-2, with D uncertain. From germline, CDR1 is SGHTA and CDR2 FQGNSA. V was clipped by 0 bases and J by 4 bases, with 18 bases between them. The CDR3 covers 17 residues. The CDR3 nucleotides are TGTGCCAGCAGCTTAGCTATTCGGGCAGGCTTGGGCTATGGCTACACCTTC. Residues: CASSLAIRAGLGYGYTF.

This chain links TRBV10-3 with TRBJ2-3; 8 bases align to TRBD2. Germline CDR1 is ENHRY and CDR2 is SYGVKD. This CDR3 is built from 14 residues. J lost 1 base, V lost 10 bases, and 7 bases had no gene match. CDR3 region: CATQSGGGTDTQYF. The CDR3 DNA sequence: TGTGCCACGCAGAGCGGGGGTGGCACAGATACGCAGTATTTT.

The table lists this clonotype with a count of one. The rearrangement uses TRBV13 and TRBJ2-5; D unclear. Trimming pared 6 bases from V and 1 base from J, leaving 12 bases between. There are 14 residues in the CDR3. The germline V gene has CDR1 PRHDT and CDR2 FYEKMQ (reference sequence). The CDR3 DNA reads TGTGCCAGCAGTCTTAATAGTATCCAAGAGACCCAGTACTTC. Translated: CASSLNSIQETQYF.

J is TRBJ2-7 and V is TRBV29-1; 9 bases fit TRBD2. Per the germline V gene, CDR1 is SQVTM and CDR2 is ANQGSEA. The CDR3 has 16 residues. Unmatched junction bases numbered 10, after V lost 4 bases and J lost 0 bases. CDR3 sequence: CSVAPRSSGNSYEQYF. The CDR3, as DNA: TGCAGCGTTGCACCTAGGTCTAGCGGGAACTCCTACGAGCAGTACTTC.

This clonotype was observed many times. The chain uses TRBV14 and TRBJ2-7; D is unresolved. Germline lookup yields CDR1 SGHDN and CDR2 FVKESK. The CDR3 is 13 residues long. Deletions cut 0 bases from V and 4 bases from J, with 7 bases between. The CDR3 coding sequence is TGTGCCAGCAGCCAAGATAACTGGTACGAGCAGTACTTC. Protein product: CASSQDNWYEQYF.

For the CDR3, the DNA is TGTGCCAGCACCTCGGGGGGCCAGAACACTGAAGCTTTCTTT. Translation: CASTSGGQNTEAFF. The V and J genes are TRBV7-9 and TRBJ1-1; TRBD1 might be the D (6 bases). The CDR3 is 14 amino acids. Trimming removed 7 bases from V and 1 base from J, with 13 bases in between. Germline V lookup: CDR1 SEHNR, CDR2 FQNEAQ (reference sequence).

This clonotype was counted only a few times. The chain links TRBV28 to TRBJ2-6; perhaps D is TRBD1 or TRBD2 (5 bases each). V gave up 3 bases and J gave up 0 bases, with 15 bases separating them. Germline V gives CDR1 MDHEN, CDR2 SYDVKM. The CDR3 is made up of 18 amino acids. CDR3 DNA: TGTGCCAGCAGTTTCCTGGGACGGCTAAGCTCTGGGGCCAACGTCCTGACTTTC. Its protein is CASSFLGRLSSGANVLTF.

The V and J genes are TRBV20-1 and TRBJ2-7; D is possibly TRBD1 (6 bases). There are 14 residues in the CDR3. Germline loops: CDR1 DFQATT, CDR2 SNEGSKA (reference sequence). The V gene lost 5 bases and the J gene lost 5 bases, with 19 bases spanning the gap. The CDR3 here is CSAWDLGGRDEQYF. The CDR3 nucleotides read TGCAGTGCTTGGGATCTAGGGGGACGAGACGAGCAGTACTTC.

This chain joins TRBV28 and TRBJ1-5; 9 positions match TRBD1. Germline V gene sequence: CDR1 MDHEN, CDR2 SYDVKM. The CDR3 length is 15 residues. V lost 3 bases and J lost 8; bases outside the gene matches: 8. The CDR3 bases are TGTGCCAGCAGTTTGGCACAGGGGGCGTTGGAGCCCCAGCATTTT. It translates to CASSLAQGALEPQHF.

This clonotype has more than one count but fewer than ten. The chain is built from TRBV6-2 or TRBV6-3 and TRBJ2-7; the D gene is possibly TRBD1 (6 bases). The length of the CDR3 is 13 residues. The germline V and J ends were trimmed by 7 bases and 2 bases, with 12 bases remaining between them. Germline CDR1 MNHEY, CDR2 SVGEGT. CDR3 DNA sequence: TGTGCCAGCAAGACAGGAGAAACCTACGAGCAGTACTTC. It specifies CASKTGETYEQYF.